This T cell receptor (beta chain) was recorded in a study of T cell responses to AZD1222 COVID-19 vaccine. For this clone: Its antigen is unknown.

Points from the study as a whole: Baseline antibody screening turned up just a handful of seropositive AZD1222 recipients.

The assay was immunoSEQ multiplex PCR, and TCRdb's table has in-frame clones only and misses some. The sample includes about 150,000 clones, 80% to 90% of them seen just once. V shed 5 bases and J shed 4 bases, with 12 bases lying between them. This CDR3 comprises 13 residues. Germline V gives CDR1 LNHNV, CDR2 YYDKDF (reference sequence). The source of this sequence is an adult in good health. Sequenced material: peripheral blood, taken on day 0 of AZD1222 vaccination. The chain couples TRBV15 to TRBJ2-7, with a tentative D call TRBD1 (5 bases). In nucleotides, the CDR3 is TGTGCCACCAGCCCTTATAGGGGATACGAGCAGTACTTC. The encoded protein is CATSPYRGYEQYF.